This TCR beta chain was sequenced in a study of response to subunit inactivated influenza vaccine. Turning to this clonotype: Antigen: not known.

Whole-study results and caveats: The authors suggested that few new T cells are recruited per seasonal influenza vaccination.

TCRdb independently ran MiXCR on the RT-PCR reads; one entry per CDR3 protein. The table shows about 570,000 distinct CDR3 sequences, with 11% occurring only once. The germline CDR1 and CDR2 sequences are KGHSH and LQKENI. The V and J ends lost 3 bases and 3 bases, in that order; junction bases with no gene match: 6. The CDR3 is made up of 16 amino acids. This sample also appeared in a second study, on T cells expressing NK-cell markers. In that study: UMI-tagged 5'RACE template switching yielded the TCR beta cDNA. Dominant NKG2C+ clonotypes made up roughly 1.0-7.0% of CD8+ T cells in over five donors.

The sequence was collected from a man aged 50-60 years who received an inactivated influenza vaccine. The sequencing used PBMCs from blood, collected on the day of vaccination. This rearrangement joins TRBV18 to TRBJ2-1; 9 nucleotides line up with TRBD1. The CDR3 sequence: CASSPRQGGFYNEQFF. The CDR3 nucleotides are TGTGCCAGCTCACCCCGACAGGGGGGATTCTACAATGAGCAGTTCTTC.